This is a list of T cell receptor beta chains from one sample in a study of T cells after yellow fever vaccination. TCRdb called the 5' RACE reads again in MiXCR, with one record for every CDR3 protein. The data show 90,000 to 150,000 distinct CDR3 sequences, about 6.8% seen once. The sequencing here drew on CD4+ T cells sorted from PBMCs, taken approximately 40 days after the first yellow fever vaccination. The receptors stem from a young man who received the YFV17D yellow fever vaccine. The CDR3 runs from the conserved cysteine through the conserved F or W. A D gene is named only where the DNA matches it firmly. Some rows have no size entry. The others give once, few or many, or a class for an expanded clone.

j_call: TRBJ1-1
d_call: -
clone_size: many
v_call: TRBV12-3/TRBV12-4
cdr3_nt: TGTGCCAGTATTCGAGAGAGGGCCACTGAAGCTTTCTTT
cdr3_aa: CASIRERATEAFF

j_call: TRBJ2-2
d_call: -
clone_size: few
v_call: TRBV7-2
cdr3_nt: TGTGCCAGCAGCTTCAAGGATTACACCGGGGAGCTGTTTTTT
cdr3_aa: CASSFKDYTGELFF

j_call: TRBJ2-1
d_call: -
clone_size: -
v_call: TRBV5-1
cdr3_nt: TGCGCCAGCAGCCTTGACAGGCATGAACTCTTCTCCTACAATGAGCAGTTCTTC
cdr3_aa: CASSLDRHELFSYNEQFF

j_call: TRBJ2-5
d_call: TRBD2
clone_size: few
v_call: TRBV5-1
cdr3_nt: TGCGCCAGCAGCCCCAATAGCGGGGGCCCTCATGAGACCCAGTACTTC
cdr3_aa: CASSPNSGGPHETQYF

j_call: TRBJ2-1
d_call: -
clone_size: many
v_call: TRBV12-3/TRBV12-4
cdr3_nt: TGTGCCAGCACCATCTTAAGTGGTTCCGATGAGCAGTTCTTC
cdr3_aa: CASTILSGSDEQFF

j_call: TRBJ1-6
d_call: -
clone_size: many
v_call: TRBV5-6
cdr3_nt: TGTGCCAGCAGCTTAATAGGGCAACGGGATTCACCCCTCCACTTT
cdr3_aa: CASSLIGQRDSPLHF

j_call: TRBJ2-1
d_call: TRBD2
clone_size: many
v_call: TRBV5-5
cdr3_nt: TGTGCCAGCAGCTTGGGTTTGGCGGGGGGGCACAATGAGCAGTTCTTC
cdr3_aa: CASSLGLAGGHNEQFF

j_call: TRBJ2-2
d_call: -
clone_size: many
v_call: TRBV9
cdr3_nt: TGTGCCAGCAGCGTACCGGGAGACCCCACCGGGGAGCTGTTTTTT
cdr3_aa: CASSVPGDPTGELFF

j_call: TRBJ2-7
d_call: TRBD1
clone_size: -
v_call: TRBV3-1
cdr3_nt: TGTGCCAGCAGCCACCGGGACAGCTTGGGGGAGCAGTACTTC
cdr3_aa: CASSHRDSLGEQYF

j_call: TRBJ1-2
d_call: -
clone_size: many
v_call: TRBV20-1
cdr3_nt: TGCAGTGCTAGGGGGGGGCAGGGAAATGGCTACACCTTC
cdr3_aa: CSARGGQGNGYTF

j_call: TRBJ1-4
d_call: -
clone_size: -
v_call: TRBV7-6
cdr3_nt: TGTGCCAGCAGTGCCGCGCCACAGGGAGGTCGAGAAAAACTGTTTTTT
cdr3_aa: CASSAAPQGGREKLFF

j_call: TRBJ2-5
d_call: TRBD1
clone_size: many
v_call: TRBV5-4
cdr3_nt: TGTGCCAGTAGCTTACAGGGGGCCGCGGAGACCCAGTACTTC
cdr3_aa: CASSLQGAAETQYF

j_call: TRBJ2-3
d_call: -
clone_size: few
v_call: TRBV5-5
cdr3_nt: TGTGCCAGCAGCTTGGATCCTAGCTGGACAGATACGCAGTATTTT
cdr3_aa: CASSLDPSWTDTQYF

j_call: TRBJ2-1
d_call: -
clone_size: many
v_call: TRBV7-9
cdr3_nt: TGTGCCAGCAGCCCGCCCCCGTCTCTCCAGATTCGGGAGCAGTTCTTC
cdr3_aa: CASSPPPSLQIREQFF

j_call: TRBJ2-1
d_call: TRBD1
clone_size: many
v_call: TRBV12-3/TRBV12-4
cdr3_nt: TGTGCCAGCAGAGGGACAGGGGGAAGCTCCTACAATGAGCAGTTCTTC
cdr3_aa: CASRGTGGSSYNEQFF

j_call: TRBJ2-5
d_call: -
clone_size: few
v_call: TRBV18
cdr3_nt: TGTGCCAGCTCACCTTTTGATGGAGAGACCCAGTACTTC
cdr3_aa: CASSPFDGETQYF

j_call: TRBJ1-6
d_call: TRBD1
clone_size: many
v_call: TRBV5-1
cdr3_nt: TGCGCCAGCGGCAAAGACAGGGCCGATAATTCACCCCTCCACTTT
cdr3_aa: CASGKDRADNSPLHF

j_call: TRBJ2-3
d_call: TRBD2
clone_size: many
v_call: TRBV5-1
cdr3_nt: TGCGCCAGCAGCTTCGGGACTAGCGGGGGGACTGATACGCAGTATTTT
cdr3_aa: CASSFGTSGGTDTQYF

j_call: TRBJ2-5
d_call: TRBD2
clone_size: few
v_call: TRBV5-1
cdr3_nt: TGCGCCAGCAGCGACCCCGCGGGGGGGCAAGAGACCCAGTACTTC
cdr3_aa: CASSDPAGGQETQYF

j_call: TRBJ1-6
d_call: -
clone_size: -
v_call: TRBV7-6
cdr3_nt: TGTGCCAGCAGCCGTGACCTAGGGGATTCACCCCTCCACTTT
cdr3_aa: CASSRDLGDSPLHF

j_call: TRBJ2-5
d_call: -
clone_size: many
v_call: TRBV19
cdr3_nt: TGTGCCAGTAGTATAGATCAAAGCTACCAAGAGACCCAGTACTTC
cdr3_aa: CASSIDQSYQETQYF

j_call: TRBJ2-7
d_call: -
clone_size: many
v_call: TRBV5-6
cdr3_nt: TGTGCCAGCAGCTCCTACTACGAGCAGTACTTC
cdr3_aa: CASSSYYEQYF

j_call: TRBJ1-1
d_call: TRBD1
clone_size: few
v_call: TRBV5-4
cdr3_nt: TGTGCCAGCAGCTCGGGACAGTTGAACACTGAAGCTTTCTTT
cdr3_aa: CASSSGQLNTEAFF

j_call: TRBJ1-5
d_call: -
clone_size: many
v_call: TRBV12-3/TRBV12-4
cdr3_nt: TGTGCCAGCAGTTTACGCCGGAATCAGCCCCAGCATTTT
cdr3_aa: CASSLRRNQPQHF

j_call: TRBJ1-2
d_call: -
clone_size: many
v_call: TRBV24-1
cdr3_nt: TGTGCCACCAGTGACCCTTTCGAAGGCTACACCTTC
cdr3_aa: CATSDPFEGYTF

j_call: TRBJ1-3
d_call: -
clone_size: many
v_call: TRBV20-1
cdr3_nt: TGCAGTGCTCCCCAGCGACTTGGAAACACCATATATTTT
cdr3_aa: CSAPQRLGNTIYF

j_call: TRBJ1-4
d_call: -
clone_size: many
v_call: TRBV28
cdr3_nt: TGTGCCAGCAGCACAGGGCCTCTCAATGAAAAACTGTTTTTT
cdr3_aa: CASSTGPLNEKLFF

j_call: TRBJ2-3
d_call: -
clone_size: many
v_call: TRBV20-1
cdr3_nt: TGCAGTGCGAGGGCTGGAGGGACAGATACGCAGTATTTT
cdr3_aa: CSARAGGTDTQYF

j_call: TRBJ1-2
d_call: -
clone_size: few
v_call: TRBV19
cdr3_nt: TGTGCCAGTAGTCCCCGAGGGATTAACTATGGCTACACCTTC
cdr3_aa: CASSPRGINYGYTF

j_call: TRBJ2-1
d_call: -
clone_size: few
v_call: TRBV20-1
cdr3_nt: TGCAGTGCTGGGGGGGGGCGGTGGAATGAGCAGTTCTTC
cdr3_aa: CSAGGGRWNEQFF

j_call: TRBJ2-3
d_call: -
clone_size: many
v_call: TRBV11-2
cdr3_nt: TGTGCCAGCAGCTTAGGTACAGGGACCGCAGATACGCAGTATTTT
cdr3_aa: CASSLGTGTADTQYF

j_call: TRBJ2-3
d_call: -
clone_size: many
v_call: TRBV4-2
cdr3_nt: TGTGCCAGCAGCCAAGAGGTGGGGGGGGCCAATACGCAGTATTTT
cdr3_aa: CASSQEVGGANTQYF

j_call: TRBJ1-2
d_call: -
clone_size: many
v_call: TRBV12-3/TRBV12-4
cdr3_nt: TGTGCCAGCAGTTTAGAAGGGATCATCGGGGGCTACACCTTC
cdr3_aa: CASSLEGIIGGYTF

j_call: TRBJ2-5
d_call: TRBD2
clone_size: many
v_call: TRBV7-2
cdr3_nt: TGTGCCAGCAGCTTAGTGGGCGGGGGGGCAAAGACCCAGTACTTC
cdr3_aa: CASSLVGGGAKTQYF

j_call: TRBJ2-5
d_call: -
clone_size: many
v_call: TRBV7-2
cdr3_nt: TGTGCCAGCAGCTTCAGGCAGGGGCTCACCCAAGAGACCCAGTACTTC
cdr3_aa: CASSFRQGLTQETQYF

j_call: TRBJ1-6
d_call: -
clone_size: -
v_call: TRBV5-4
cdr3_nt: TGTGCCAGCAGCCCCCCGGGGGAAGTCGGATATTCACCCCTCCACTTT
cdr3_aa: CASSPPGEVGYSPLHF

j_call: TRBJ2-3
d_call: -
clone_size: many
v_call: TRBV29-1
cdr3_nt: TGCAGCGTTGATGCAGGAAAGAAGGGCACAGATACGCAGTATTTT
cdr3_aa: CSVDAGKKGTDTQYF

j_call: TRBJ2-5
d_call: -
clone_size: many
v_call: TRBV2
cdr3_nt: TGTGCCAGCACGCGGGGGCCCGAGACCCAGTACTTC
cdr3_aa: CASTRGPETQYF

j_call: TRBJ2-1
d_call: -
clone_size: -
v_call: TRBV30
cdr3_nt: TGTGCCTGGAGTGACTACTACAGTGAGCAGTTCTTC
cdr3_aa: CAWSDYYSEQFF

j_call: TRBJ1-1
d_call: TRBD1
clone_size: many
v_call: TRBV7-2
cdr3_nt: TGTGCCAGCAGCCGCGTCGGGGGGGGACAGGTCGCTTTCTTT
cdr3_aa: CASSRVGGGQVAFF

j_call: TRBJ2-1
d_call: -
clone_size: many
v_call: TRBV9
cdr3_nt: TGTGCCAGCAGCCTTACCCAATACAATGAGCAGTTCTTC
cdr3_aa: CASSLTQYNEQFF